The entry that follows covers one TCR beta chain sequence. Its matching antigen is unknown. This entry belongs to a study of blood T cells in healthy people across ages. Study as a whole: Template-switching capture recovered about one barcoded beta molecule per two T cells.

Using a J-beta primer mix together with a sample-barcoded 5' primer, a second PCR was run for roughly 6 to 12 cycles. MiXCR, applied by TCRdb to the 5' RACE reads, yields one record per CDR3 protein. The sample consists of 800,000 or so distinct CDR3 sequences, roughly 46% of them appearing once. Overall study results and limits: With donor CMV status unknown, expanded clonotype changes were possibly confounded. Whereas aged donors had fewer naive CD4+ cells, long-lived donors had more of them and higher diversity. Estimated diversity that came from one million T cells was considered an underestimate.

The CDR3 has 18 residues. Per germline, CDR1 MNHEY and CDR2 SVGEGT. The V gene end was trimmed by 0 bases and the J gene end by 7 bases; junction bases not matched to a gene: 12. The clonotype comes from an elderly man in good health. Sequenced: blood. V usage is TRBV6-2 or TRBV6-3 and J usage is TRBJ1-2; 12 bases fit TRBD1. The CDR3 protein is CASSYSIRDRGRFGGYTF. In nucleotides, the CDR3 is TGTGCCAGCAGTTACTCGATCCGGGACAGGGGGCGTTTCGGTGGCTACACCTTC.